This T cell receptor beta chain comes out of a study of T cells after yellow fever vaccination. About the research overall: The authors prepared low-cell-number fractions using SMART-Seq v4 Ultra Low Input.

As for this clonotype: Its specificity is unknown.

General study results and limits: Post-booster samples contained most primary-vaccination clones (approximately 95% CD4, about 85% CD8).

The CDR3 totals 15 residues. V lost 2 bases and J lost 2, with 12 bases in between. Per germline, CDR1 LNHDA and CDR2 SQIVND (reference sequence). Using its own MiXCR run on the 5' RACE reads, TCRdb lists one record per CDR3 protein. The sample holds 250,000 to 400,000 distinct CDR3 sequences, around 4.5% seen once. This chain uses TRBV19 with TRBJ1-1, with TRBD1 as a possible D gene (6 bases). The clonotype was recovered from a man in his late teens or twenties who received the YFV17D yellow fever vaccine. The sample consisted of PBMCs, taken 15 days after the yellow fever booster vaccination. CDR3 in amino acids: CASSIRGAPNTEAFF. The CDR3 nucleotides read TGTGCCAGTAGTATACGGGGGGCCCCAAACACTGAAGCTTTCTTT.